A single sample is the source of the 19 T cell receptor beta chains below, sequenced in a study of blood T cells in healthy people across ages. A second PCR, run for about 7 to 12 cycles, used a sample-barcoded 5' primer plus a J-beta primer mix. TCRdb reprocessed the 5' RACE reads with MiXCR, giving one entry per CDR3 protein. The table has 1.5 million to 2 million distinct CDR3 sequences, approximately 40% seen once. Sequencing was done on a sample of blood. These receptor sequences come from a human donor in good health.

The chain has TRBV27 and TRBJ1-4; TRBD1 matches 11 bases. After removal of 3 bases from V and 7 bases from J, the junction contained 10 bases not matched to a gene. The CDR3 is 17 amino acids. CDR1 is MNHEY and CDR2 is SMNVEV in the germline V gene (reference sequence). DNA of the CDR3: TGTGCCAGCAGTTTGGGGACAGGGGGACCCCTTGGTGAAAAACTGTTTTTT. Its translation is CASSLGTGGPLGEKLFF.

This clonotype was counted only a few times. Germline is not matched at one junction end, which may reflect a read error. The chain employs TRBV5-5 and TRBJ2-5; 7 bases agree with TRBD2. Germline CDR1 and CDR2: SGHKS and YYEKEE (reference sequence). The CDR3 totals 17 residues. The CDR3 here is CASSFSIGASGQETQYF. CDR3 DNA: TGTGCTAGCAGCTTCTCCATCGGGGCTAGCGGCCAAGAGACCCAGTACTTC.

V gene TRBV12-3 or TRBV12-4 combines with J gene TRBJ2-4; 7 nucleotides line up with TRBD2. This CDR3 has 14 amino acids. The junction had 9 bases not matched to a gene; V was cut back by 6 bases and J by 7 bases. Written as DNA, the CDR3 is TGTGCCAGCAGCCCCTGGGGGGAGGGGAACATTCAGTACTTC. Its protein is CASSPWGEGNIQYF.

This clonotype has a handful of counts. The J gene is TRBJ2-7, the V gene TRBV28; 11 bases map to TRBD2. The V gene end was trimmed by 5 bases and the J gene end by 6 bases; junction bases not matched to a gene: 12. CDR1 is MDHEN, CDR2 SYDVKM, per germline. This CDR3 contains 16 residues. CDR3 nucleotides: TGTGCCAGCAGTCCCCACCTACTAGCGGGGGCCTTCGAGCAGTACTTC. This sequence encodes CASSPHLLAGAFEQYF. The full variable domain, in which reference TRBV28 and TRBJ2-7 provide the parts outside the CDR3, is DVKVTQSSRYLVKRTGEKVFLECVQDMDHENMFWYRQDPGLGLRLIYFSYDVKMKEKGDIPEGYSVSREKKERFSLILESASTNQTSMYLCASSPHLLAGAFEQYFGPGTRLTVT.

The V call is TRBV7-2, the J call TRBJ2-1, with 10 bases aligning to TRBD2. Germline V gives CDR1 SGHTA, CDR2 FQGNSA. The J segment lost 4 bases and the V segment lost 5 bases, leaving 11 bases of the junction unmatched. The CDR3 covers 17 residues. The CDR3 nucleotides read TGTGCCAGCAGCCCTAGGCTTCTAGCGGGGGTATACAATGAGCAGTTCTTC. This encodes CASSPRLLAGVYNEQFF.

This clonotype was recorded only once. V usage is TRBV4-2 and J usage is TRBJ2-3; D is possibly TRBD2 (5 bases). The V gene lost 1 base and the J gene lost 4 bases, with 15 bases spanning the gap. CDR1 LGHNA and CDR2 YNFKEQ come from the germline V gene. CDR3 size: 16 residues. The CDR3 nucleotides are TGTGCCAGCAGCCAAGTATCTAGCTCCCCCCCAGATACGCAGTATTTT. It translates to CASSQVSSSPPDTQYF.

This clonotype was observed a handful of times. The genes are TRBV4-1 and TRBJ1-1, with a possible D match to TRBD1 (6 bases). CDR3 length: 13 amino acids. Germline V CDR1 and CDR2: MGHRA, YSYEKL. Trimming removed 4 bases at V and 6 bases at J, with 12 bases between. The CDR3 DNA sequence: TGCGCCAGCAGCCCGACAGGTCGGCCTGAAGCTTTCTTT. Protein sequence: CASSPTGRPEAFF.

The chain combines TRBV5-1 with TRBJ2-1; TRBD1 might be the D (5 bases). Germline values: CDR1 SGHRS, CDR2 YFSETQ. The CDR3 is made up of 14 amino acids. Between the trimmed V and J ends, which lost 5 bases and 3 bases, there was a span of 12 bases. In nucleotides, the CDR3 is TGCGCCAGCAGTGGACCCCAGGGCTACAATGAGCAGTTCTTC. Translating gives CASSGPQGYNEQFF.

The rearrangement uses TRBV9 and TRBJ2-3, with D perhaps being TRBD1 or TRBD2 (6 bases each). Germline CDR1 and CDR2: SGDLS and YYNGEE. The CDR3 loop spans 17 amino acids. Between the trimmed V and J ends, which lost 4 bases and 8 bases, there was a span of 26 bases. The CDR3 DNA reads TGTGCCAGCAGCCCCGCTGGGGGGCTCACGGATCTTACTACGCAGTATTTT. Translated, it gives CASSPAGGLTDLTTQYF.

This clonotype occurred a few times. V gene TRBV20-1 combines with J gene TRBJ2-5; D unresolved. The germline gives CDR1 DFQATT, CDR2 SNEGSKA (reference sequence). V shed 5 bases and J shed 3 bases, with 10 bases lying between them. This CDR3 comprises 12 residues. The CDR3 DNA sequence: TGCAGTGCTTACATAGCTGAAGAGACCCAGTACTTC. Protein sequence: CSAYIAEETQYF.

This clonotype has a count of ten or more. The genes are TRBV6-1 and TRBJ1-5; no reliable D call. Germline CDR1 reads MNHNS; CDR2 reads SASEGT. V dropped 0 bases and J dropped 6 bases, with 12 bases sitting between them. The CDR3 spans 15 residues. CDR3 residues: CASSEAMAGPQPQHF. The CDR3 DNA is TGTGCCAGCAGTGAAGCGATGGCTGGGCCTCAGCCCCAGCATTTT.

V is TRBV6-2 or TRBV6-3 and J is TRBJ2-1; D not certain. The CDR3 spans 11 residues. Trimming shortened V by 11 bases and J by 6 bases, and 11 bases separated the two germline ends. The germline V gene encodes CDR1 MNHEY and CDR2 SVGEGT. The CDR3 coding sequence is TGTGCCGGCAAAGCTACCAATGAGCAGTTCTTC. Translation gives CAGKATNEQFF.

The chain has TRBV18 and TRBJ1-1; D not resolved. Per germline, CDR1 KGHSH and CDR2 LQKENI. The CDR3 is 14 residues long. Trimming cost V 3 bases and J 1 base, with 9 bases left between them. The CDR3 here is CASSPRNGNTEAFF. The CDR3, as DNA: TGTGCCAGCTCACCCAGGAATGGGAACACTGAAGCTTTCTTT.

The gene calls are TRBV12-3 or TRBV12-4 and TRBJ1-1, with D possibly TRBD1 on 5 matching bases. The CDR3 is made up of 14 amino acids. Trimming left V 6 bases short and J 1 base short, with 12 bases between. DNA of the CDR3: TGTGCCAGCAGCCTGGGGCTTAGGAACACTGAAGCTTTCTTT. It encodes CASSLGLRNTEAFF.

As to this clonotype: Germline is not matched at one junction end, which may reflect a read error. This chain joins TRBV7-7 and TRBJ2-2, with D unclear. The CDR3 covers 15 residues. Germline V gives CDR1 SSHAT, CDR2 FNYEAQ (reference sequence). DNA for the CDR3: TGTGCTAGCAGCACACAACCCACGCAATCCGGAGAGCTGTTTTTT. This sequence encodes CASSTQPTQSGELFF.

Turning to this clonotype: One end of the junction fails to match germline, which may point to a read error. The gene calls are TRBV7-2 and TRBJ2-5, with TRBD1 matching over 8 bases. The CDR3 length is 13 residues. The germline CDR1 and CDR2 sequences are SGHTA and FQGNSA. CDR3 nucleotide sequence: TGTGCCGGCAGCCCGTGGACAGGGGAGACCCAGTACTTC. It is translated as CAGSPWTGETQYF. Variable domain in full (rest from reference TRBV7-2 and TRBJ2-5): GAGVSQSPSNKVTEKGKDVELRCDPISGHTALYWYRQSLGQGLEFLIYFQGNSAPDKSGLPSDRFSAERTGGSVSTLTIQRTQQEDSAVYLCAGSPWTGETQYFGPGTRLLVL.

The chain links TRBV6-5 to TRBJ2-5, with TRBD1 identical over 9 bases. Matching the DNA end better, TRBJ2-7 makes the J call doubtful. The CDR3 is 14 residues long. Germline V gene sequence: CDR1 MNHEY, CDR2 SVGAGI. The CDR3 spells CASSRDRAGYEQYF. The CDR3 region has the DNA TGTGCCAGCAGTCGGGACAGGGCGGGCTACGAGCAGTACTTC.

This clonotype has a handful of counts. CDR3 region: CSVESADYGYTF. The CDR3 nucleotides read TGCAGCGTTGAATCAGCCGACTATGGCTACACCTTC. The chain uses TRBV29-1 and TRBJ1-2; D is unclear. Trimming removed 2 bases at V and 3 bases at J, with 7 bases between. The CDR3 is 12 amino acids. Per the germline V gene, CDR1 is SQVTM and CDR2 is ANQGSEA.

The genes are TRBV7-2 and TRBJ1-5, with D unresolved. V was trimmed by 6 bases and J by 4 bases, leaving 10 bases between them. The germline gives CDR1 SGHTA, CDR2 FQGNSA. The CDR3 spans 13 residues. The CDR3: CASRAGLNQPQHF. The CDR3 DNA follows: TGTGCCAGCAGAGCAGGTTTGAATCAGCCCCAGCATTTT.